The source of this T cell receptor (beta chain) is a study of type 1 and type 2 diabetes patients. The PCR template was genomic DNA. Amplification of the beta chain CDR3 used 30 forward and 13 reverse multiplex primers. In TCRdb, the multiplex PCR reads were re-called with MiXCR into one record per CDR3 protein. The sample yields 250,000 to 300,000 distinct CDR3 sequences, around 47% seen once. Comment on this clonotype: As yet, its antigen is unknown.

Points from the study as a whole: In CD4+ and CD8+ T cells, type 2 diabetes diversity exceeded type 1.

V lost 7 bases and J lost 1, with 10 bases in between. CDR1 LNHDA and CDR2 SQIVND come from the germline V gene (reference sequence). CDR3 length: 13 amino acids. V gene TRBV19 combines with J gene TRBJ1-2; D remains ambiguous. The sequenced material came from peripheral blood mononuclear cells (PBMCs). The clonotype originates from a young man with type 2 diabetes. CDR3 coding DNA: TGTGCCAGTACTCTCCGATATAACTATGGCTACACCTTC. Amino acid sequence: CASTLRYNYGYTF.